This T cell receptor (beta chain) emerged from a study of blood T cell repertoires in COVID-19. Across the study: The United States, Italy and Spain supplied acute and convalescent COVID-19 samples. The cDNA or gDNA used as material had been derived from T cells, B-cell-depleted T cells, or PBMCs.

Per the original data handling: From reference gene primer amplification, estimates of nucleated cell counts were derived. The table came from immunoSEQ multiplex PCR; TCRdb's copy has only in-frame clones and leaves some out. The DNA gave D and trimming, while V, J and clone size come from that table. The profile shows about 140,000 clones, roughly 76% of them singletons. This clonotype originated in a woman in her fifties or sixties with active or convalescent COVID-19. The sample consisted of peripheral blood.

This chain's CDR3 is CASSLMTGRTEAFF. CDR3 coding DNA: TGTGCCAGCAGCTTAATGACAGGGAGGACTGAAGCTTTCTTT. The V gene is TRBV7-8, the J gene TRBJ1-1; 7 bases agree with TRBD1. The CDR3 length is 14 residues. Germline CDR1 reads SGHVS; CDR2 reads FQNEAQ. After removal of 2 bases from V and 5 bases from J, the junction contained 5 bases not matched to a gene.